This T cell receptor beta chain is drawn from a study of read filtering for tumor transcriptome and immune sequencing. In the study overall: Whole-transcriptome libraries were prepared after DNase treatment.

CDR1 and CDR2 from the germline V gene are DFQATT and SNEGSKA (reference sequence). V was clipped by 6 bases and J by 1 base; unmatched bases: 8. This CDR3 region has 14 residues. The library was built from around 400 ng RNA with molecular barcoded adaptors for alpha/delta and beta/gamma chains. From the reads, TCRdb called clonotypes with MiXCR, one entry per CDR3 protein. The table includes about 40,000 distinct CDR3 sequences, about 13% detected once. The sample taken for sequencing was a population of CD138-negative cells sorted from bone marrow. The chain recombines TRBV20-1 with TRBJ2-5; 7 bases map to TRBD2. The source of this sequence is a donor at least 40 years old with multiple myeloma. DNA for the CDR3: TGCAGTGCCCATCTACCGGGAGGCCAAGAGACCCAGTACTTC. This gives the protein CSAHLPGGQETQYF.